The TCR beta chain described here comes from a study of CD8 T cells in Susac syndrome. The healthy controls were matched to patients by age and sex. Reverse transcription of roughly 0.5 to 1 ug RNA used random hexamers. Each CDR3 protein is one row after TCRdb ran MiXCR on the immunoSEQ multiplex PCR reads. Counted here are more than 85,000 distinct CDR3 sequences, around 97% occurring once; the ten biggest clones make up around 0.1%. Germline CDR1 and CDR2: LGHDT and YNNKEL (reference sequence). The CDR3 consists of 14 residues. V was cut by 0 bases and J by 3 bases, with 9 bases left in between. The TCR originated in a human donor in good health. This sequence joins TRBV3-1 and TRBJ2-7, with unresolved D. Sequenced: CD4+ T cells from PBMCs. The CDR3 here is CASSQDSLRYEQYF. The CDR3 coding sequence is TGTGCCAGCAGCCAAGACAGTCTCCGCTACGAGCAGTACTTC.